The clone carrying this TCR beta chain was seen repeatedly, ten times or more. Genomic DNA constituted the template upon which TCR beta VDJ and CDR3 profiling was performed. TCRdb processed the reads anew with MiXCR; each CDR3 protein has one entry. The sample lists 100,000 to 150,000 distinct CDR3 sequences; 55% to 70% were seen once. This sample was included in a study of CD8+CD57+ T cells in acquired aplastic anemia. V lost 5 bases and J 7 bases, leaving 14 bases between the germline ends. Germline V gene data show CDR1 as LNHDA and CDR2 as SQIVND (reference sequence). The CDR3 runs to 13 residues. Sequenced patients had shown CD8+CD57+ cell expansion by flow cytometry.

The TCR sequence derives from a human donor with aplastic anemia. The chain recombines TRBV19 with TRBJ1-1, with D possibly matching TRBD1 (5 bases). Sequencing used sorted CD4+, CD8+, or CD8+CD57+ T cells (not recorded which) from PBMCs. DNA for the CDR3: TGTGCCAGTAGTGAATCGGGGGTATTTGAAGCTTTCTTT. Translating it yields CASSESGVFEAFF.